The clone carrying this T cell receptor (beta chain) was observed a single time. The record originates from a study of blood T cell repertoires in COVID-19. Study-level background: The United States, Italy and Spain were the sources of the acute and convalescent COVID-19 samples. The cDNA or gDNA used as material had been derived from T cells, B-cell-depleted T cells, or PBMCs.

The germline V gene encodes CDR1 SGHTA and CDR2 FQGNSA. Trimming removed 2 bases at V and 5 bases at J, with 6 bases between. The length of the CDR3 is 12 residues. Profiled with immunoSEQ multiplex PCR; TCRdb holds only in-frame clones, not every one. In the table there are around 150,000 clones, almost 85% of which are singletons. The rearrangement uses TRBV7-2 and TRBJ1-2; D gene uncertain. Sequenced sample: peripheral blood. This sequence was found in a woman older than 75 with acute or convalescent COVID-19. CDR3 coding DNA: TGTGCCAGCAGCTTATACAATTATGGCTACACCTTC. Its translation is CASSLYNYGYTF.